The source of this T cell receptor beta chain is a study of cytomegalovirus exposure and HLA in healthy donors. This clone was counted a few times. Germline assignment: CDR1 MNHNS and CDR2 SASEGT. The CDR3 has 12 amino acids. The V gene end was trimmed by 9 bases and the J gene end by 5 bases; junction bases not matched to a gene: 6. In the PCR, 60 Vbeta and 13 Jbeta primers were used. Data came from immunoSEQ multiplex PCR; TCRdb stores just in-frame clones and leaves some out. Altogether some 87,000 clones are present, about four fifths being singletons, with the ten largest covering 5% to 7%. This chain uses TRBV6-1 with TRBJ1-1; 7 bases match TRBD1. The receptor was derived from a man aged 18 to 30 in good health and CMV-seropositive. Sequenced input: PBMCs. The CDR3 region has the DNA TGTGCCAGTACCACAGGGGAGACTGAAGCTTTCTTT. As protein: CASTTGETEAFF.